This T cell receptor (beta chain) is from a study of spatial heterogeneity in lung cancer. MiXCR was run by TCRdb on the 5' RACE reads, yielding one entry per CDR3 protein. The table records around 89,000 distinct CDR3 sequences, less than 15% of them present only once. V gave up 0 bases and J gave up 0 bases, with 9 bases separating them. In germline, CDR1 is SGHDN, CDR2 FVKESK. The CDR3 sequence is 17 residues long. Time point indicated: sample taken at primary tumor resection. The material was PBMCs, obtained at surgery. The V gene is TRBV14, the J gene TRBJ1-6; D unclear. The clonotype originates from a male donor with early-stage non-small cell lung cancer. For the CDR3, the DNA is TGTGCCAGCAGCCAAGAGGGCAGGAGCTCCTATAATTCACCCCTCCACTTT. This encodes CASSQEGRSSYNSPLHF.